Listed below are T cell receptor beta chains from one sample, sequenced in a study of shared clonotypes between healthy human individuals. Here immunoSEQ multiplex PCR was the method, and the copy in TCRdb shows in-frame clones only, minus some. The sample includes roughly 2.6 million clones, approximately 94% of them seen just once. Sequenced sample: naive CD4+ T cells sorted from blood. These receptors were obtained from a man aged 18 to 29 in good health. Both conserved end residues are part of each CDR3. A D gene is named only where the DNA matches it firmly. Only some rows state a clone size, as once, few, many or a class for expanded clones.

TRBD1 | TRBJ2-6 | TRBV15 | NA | TGTGCCACCAGCAGAAGGACGACAGGGGCCCACTCTGGGGCCAACGTCCTGACTTTC | CATSRRTTGAHSGANVLTF
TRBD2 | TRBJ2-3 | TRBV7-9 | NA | TGTGCCAGCAGCGCAGGCGGGGGGATTACGGATACGCAGTATTTT | CASSAGGGITDTQYF
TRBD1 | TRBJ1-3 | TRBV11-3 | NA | TGTGCCAGCACCAAAACGACAGGGGGCGGGTCTGGAAACACCATATATTTT | CASTKTTGGGSGNTIYF
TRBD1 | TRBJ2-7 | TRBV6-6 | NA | TGTGCCAGCAGTTACTCGGGACAGGGCCGCTTCTACGAGCAGTACTTC | CASSYSGQGRFYEQYF
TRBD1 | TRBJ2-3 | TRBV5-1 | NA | TGCGCCAGCAGCTTTGGTGACAGGGTTAGCACAGATACGCAGTATTTT | CASSFGDRVSTDTQYF
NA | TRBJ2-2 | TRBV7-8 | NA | TGTGCCAGCAGCTCTACGGGGGACGGGGAGCTGTTTTTT | CASSSTGDGELFF
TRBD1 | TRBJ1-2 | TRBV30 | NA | TGTGCCTGGAGTGTACGGGACAGGGCCCACCGACGGGGCTACACCTTC | CAWSVRDRAHRRGYTF
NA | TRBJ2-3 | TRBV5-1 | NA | TGCGCCAGCAGCTTGGAGGGACCCACAGATACGCAGTATTTT | CASSLEGPTDTQYF
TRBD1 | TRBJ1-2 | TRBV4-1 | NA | TGCGCCAGCAGCCAAGAGACAGGGACGGGGTGGGATGGCTACACCTTC | CASSQETGTGWDGYTF
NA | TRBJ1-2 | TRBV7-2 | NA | TGTGCCAGCAGCTTAGATGCTTCCTATGGCTACACCTTC | CASSLDASYGYTF
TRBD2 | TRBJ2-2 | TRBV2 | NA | TGTGCCAGCAATGGGGGAGGCGGGAGTCGGGAGCTGTTTTTT | CASNGGGGSRELFF
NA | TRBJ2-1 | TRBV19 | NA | TGTGCCAGTAGTAAGAACTTGGCCTACAATGAGCAGTTCTTC | CASSKNLAYNEQFF
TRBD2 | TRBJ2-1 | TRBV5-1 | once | TGCGCCAGCAGCTTGAGGGGACTAGCGGGTATGTTCAATGAGCAGTTCTTC | CASSLRGLAGMFNEQFF
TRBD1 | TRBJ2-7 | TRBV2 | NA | TGTGCCAGCAGCGTGACAGGGGTCCCCTACGAGCAGTACTTC | CASSVTGVPYEQYF
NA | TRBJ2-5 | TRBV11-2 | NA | TGTGCCAGCAGCTTAGACGGGAGCGGTCGAGAGACCCAGTACTTC | CASSLDGSGRETQYF
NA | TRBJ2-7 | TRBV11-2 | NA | TGTGCCAGCAGCCTTGGTACATCGTCAGCCTACGAGCAGTACTTC | CASSLGTSSAYEQYF
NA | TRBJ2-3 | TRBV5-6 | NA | TGTGCCAGCAGCCTAGTGACAGGCGAGAATTCTAGCACAGATACGCAGTATTTT | CASSLVTGENSSTDTQYF
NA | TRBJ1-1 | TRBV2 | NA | TGTGCCAGCAGTGATAGGACAAAGAACACTGAAGCTTTCTTT | CASSDRTKNTEAFF
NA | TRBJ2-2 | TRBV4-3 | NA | TGCGCCAGCAGCCAACGCCCGGACGAGGGCACCGGGGAGCTGTTTTTT | CASSQRPDEGTGELFF
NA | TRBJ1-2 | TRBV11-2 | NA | TGTGCCAGCAGCTTAGGGCGGAACTATGGCTACACCTTC | CASSLGRNYGYTF
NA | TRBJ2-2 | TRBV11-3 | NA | TGTGCCAGCAGCTTACTTAGGGGTAACACCGGGGAGCTGTTTTTT | CASSLLRGNTGELFF
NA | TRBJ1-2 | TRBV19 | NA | TGTGCCAGTAGTTCCCCAGGCGGGGGCGTACACTTC | CASSSPGGGVHF
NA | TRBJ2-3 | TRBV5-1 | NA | TGCGCCAGCACCAGACGGACAGATCTCACAGATACGCAGTATTTT | CASTRRTDLTDTQYF
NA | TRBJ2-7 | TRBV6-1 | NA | TGTGCCAGCAGTGATCCCCAGCTTACCTACGAGCAGTACTTC | CASSDPQLTYEQYF
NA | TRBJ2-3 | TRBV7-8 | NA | TGTGCCAGCAGCTTTGATAGCCACACAGATACGCAGTATTTT | CASSFDSHTDTQYF
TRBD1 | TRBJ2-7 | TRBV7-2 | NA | TGTGCCAGCAGCTCCCAGGGGGAAAACCGCCACGAGCAGTACTTC | CASSSQGENRHEQYF
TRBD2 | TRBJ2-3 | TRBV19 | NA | TGTGCCAGTAGTCTTCCCCGGGGTAGCGGGGGCGGCCCTGGCACAGATACGCAGTATTTT | CASSLPRGSGGGPGTDTQYF
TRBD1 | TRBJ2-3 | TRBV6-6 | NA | TGTGCCAGCACCCCCCGGGACAGGGGAAAGGATACGCAGTATTTT | CASTPRDRGKDTQYF
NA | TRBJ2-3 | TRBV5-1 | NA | TGCGCCAGCAGCTTGTTGCCCAGGGCGAGTCCCCTCAGCACAGATACGCAGTATTTT | CASSLLPRASPLSTDTQYF
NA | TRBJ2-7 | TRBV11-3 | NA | TGTGCCAGCAGCCTGACCCAGGGAGGTTCCTACGAGCAGTACTTC | CASSLTQGGSYEQYF
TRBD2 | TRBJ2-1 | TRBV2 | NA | TGTGCCAGCAGTGAAGTTAGCGGGAGGGGGAATGAGCAGTTCTTC | CASSEVSGRGNEQFF